This TCR beta chain was captured by sequencing in a study of CXCR3-negative and CXCR3-positive naive CD8 T cells. Study results and limitations: In CXCR3-positive naive cells, the TRB CDR3s were more hydrophobic than in CXCR3-negative naive cells.

Turning to this clonotype: As yet, its antigen is unknown.

In preparing the TRB cDNA libraries, 5' RACE with UMI labels was used. TCRdb reprocessed the 5' RACE reads and stores each CDR3 protein as one record, lacking DNA. This sample's clone table lists approximately 100,000 distinct CDR3 sequences. In germline, CDR1 is SQVTM, CDR2 ANQGSEA. The CDR3 sequence is 12 residues long. Material: naive CXCR3+ CD8+ T cells from blood. Noted subset: CD45RO-CCR7+CD27+CD95- naive CD8+ T cells expressing CXCR3 (TNR3+). This chain uses TRBV29-1 with TRBJ2-5; lacking DNA, the TRBD1 call made by TCRdb goes unchecked. This receptor was identified in a human donor in good health. Some clones in this sample may be carry-over from other donors' samples. The CDR3 is CSVESWEETQYF. The full variable domain, with the rest looked up from reference TRBV29-1 and TRBJ2-5, is SAVISQKPSRDICQRGTSLTIQCQVDSQVTMMFWYRQQPGQSLTLIATANQGSEATYESGFVIDKFPISRPNLTFSTLTVSNMSPEDSSIYLCSVESWEETQYFGPGTRLLVL.